In this sample, the clone carrying this T cell receptor beta chain turned up many times. Its target is not known. Clones were sequenced by immunoSEQ multiplex PCR, and TCRdb holds only the in-frame ones, with some missing. Sampling found several thousand clones, none seen once. Unmatched junction bases numbered 6, after V lost 5 bases and J lost 0 bases. This CDR3 region has 15 residues. Germline V gene lookup returns CDR1 LGHNA and CDR2 YNFKEQ. Treatment was busulfan-fludarabine conditioning, a marrow graft, and cyclophosphamide on days +3 and +4. This entry comes from a study of T cells after posttransplantation cyclophosphamide. Points from the study as a whole: Donor-recipient repertoire similarity was low at 1-2 months, rising over year one. Tissue-infiltrating T cells from skin or gut overlapped little with blood T cells. Recipient CMV seropositivity and CMV reactivation strongly tracked TRB clonality.

The source is a young adult male patient who received an allogeneic stem cell transplant from a related donor, was CMV-positive, and had acute GVHD only. A subset of T cells may come from the graft donor. The chain recombines TRBV4-2 with TRBJ2-7; 8 bases line up with TRBD1. The sequences come from PBMCs, collected after allogeneic stem cell transplant with posttransplant cyclophosphamide. The CDR3 DNA reads as TGTGCCAGCAGCAATACAGGGGGTAGCTCCTACGAGCAGTACTTC. This translates into CASSNTGGSSYEQYF.